The clone carrying this TCR beta chain was counted a few times. The germline V gene encodes CDR1 DFQATT and CDR2 SNEGSKA (reference sequence). The CDR3 has 14 amino acids. V dropped 0 bases and J dropped 2 bases, with 5 bases sitting between them. The data stem from a study of neurological immune-mediated disorders. Every sequencing run produced over 200 million TCR-beta sequences that came from 15-18 subjects. TCRdb called the 5' RACE reads again in MiXCR, with one record for every CDR3 protein. The table includes about 52,000 distinct CDR3 sequences, about 4.1% detected once. The rearrangement joins TRBV20-1 to TRBJ2-6; unclear D gene. This clonotype was sampled from a man aged 60-69 years with multiple sclerosis. Material for sequencing was PBMCs. The CDR3 nucleotides are TGCAGTGCTAGAGAGAGCGCTGGGGCCAACGTCCTGACTTTC. Residues: CSARESAGANVLTF.